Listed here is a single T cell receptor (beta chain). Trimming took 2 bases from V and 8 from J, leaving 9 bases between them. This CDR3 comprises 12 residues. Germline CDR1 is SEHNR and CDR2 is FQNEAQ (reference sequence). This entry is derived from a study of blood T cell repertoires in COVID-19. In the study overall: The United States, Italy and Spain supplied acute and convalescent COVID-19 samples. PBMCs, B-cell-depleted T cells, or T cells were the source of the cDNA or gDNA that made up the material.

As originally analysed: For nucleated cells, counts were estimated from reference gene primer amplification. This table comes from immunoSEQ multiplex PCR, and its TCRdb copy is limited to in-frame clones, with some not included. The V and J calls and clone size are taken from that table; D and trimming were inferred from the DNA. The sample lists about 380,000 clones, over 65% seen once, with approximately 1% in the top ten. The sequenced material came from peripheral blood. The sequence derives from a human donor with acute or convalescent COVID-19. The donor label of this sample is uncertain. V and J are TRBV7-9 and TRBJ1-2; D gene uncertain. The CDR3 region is CASSLSGGGYTF. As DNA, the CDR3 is TGTGCCAGCAGCTTATCGGGAGGCGGCTACACCTTC.